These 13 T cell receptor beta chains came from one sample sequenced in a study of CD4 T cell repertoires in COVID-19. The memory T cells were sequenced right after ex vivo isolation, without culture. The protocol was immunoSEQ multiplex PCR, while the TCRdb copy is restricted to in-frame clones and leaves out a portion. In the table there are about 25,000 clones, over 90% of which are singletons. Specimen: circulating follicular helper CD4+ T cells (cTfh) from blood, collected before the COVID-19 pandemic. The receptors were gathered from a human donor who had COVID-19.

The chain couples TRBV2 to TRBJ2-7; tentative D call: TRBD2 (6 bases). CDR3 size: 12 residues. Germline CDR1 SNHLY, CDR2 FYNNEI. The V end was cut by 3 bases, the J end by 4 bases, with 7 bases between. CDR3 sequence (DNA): TGTGCCAGCAGTGAGCGGGATTACGAGCAGTACTTC. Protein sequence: CASSERDYEQYF.

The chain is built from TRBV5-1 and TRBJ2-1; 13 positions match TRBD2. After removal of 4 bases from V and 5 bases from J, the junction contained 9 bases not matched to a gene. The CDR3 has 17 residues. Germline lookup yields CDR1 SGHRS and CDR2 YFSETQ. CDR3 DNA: TGCGCCAGCAGCCCGAGGGGGACTAGCGGGACGAACAATGAGCAGTTCTTC. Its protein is CASSPRGTSGTNNEQFF.

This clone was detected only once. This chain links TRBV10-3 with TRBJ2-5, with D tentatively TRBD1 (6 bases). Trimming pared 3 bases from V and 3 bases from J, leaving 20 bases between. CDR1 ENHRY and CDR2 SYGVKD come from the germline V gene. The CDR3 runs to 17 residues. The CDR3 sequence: CAISDRVAREGEETQYF. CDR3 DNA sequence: TGTGCCATCAGTGATAGGGTAGCCCGAGAGGGGGAAGAGACCCAGTACTTC.

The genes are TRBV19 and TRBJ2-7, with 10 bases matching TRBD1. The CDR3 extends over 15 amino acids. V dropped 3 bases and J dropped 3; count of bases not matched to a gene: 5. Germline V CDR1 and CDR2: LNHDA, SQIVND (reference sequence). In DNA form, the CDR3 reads TGTGCCAGTAGTATCCCCGGGACAGGGGTCTACGAGCAGTACTTC. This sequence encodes CASSIPGTGVYEQYF.

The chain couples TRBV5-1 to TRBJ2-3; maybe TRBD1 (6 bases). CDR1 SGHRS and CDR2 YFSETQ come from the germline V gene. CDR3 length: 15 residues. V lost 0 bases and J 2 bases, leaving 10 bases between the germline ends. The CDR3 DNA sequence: TGCGCCAGCAGCTTGGCTCAGGGGTACACAGATACGCAGTATTTT. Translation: CASSLAQGYTDTQYF.

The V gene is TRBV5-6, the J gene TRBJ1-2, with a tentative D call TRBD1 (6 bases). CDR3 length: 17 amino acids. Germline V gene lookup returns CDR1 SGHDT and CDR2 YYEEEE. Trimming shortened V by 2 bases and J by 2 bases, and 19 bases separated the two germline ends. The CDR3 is CASSLMVNSGANYGYTF. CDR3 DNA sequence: TGTGCCAGCAGCTTAATGGTTAACTCAGGGGCGAACTATGGCTACACCTTC.

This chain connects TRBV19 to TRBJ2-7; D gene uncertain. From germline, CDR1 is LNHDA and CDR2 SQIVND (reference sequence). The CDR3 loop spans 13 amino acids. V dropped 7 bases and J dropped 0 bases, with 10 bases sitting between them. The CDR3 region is CASKNLGSYEQYF. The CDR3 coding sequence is TGTGCCAGTAAGAATCTAGGCTCCTACGAGCAGTACTTC.

The CDR3 loop is CASSPPQGGGYTF. In DNA form, the CDR3 reads TGTGCCAGCTCACCCCCTCAGGGCGGCGGCTACACCTTC. V usage is TRBV18 and J usage is TRBJ1-2; possibly TRBD1 for D (5 bases). The CDR3 length is 13 residues. Germline V gives CDR1 KGHSH, CDR2 LQKENI. V was clipped by 3 bases and J by 8 bases, with 13 bases between them.

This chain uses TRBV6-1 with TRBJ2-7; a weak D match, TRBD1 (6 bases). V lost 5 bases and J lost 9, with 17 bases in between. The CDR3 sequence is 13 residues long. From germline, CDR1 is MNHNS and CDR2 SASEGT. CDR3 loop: CASSPRGMQGQYF. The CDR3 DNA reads TGTGCCAGCAGTCCAAGGGGGATGCAGGGGCAGTACTTC.

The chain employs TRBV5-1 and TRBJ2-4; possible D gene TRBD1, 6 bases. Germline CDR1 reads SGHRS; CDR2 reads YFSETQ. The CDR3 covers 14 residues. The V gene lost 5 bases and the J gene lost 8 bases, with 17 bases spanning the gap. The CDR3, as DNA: TGCGCCAGCAGTCAAGACAGGAGAGAGGACATTCAGTACTTC. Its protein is CASSQDRREDIQYF.

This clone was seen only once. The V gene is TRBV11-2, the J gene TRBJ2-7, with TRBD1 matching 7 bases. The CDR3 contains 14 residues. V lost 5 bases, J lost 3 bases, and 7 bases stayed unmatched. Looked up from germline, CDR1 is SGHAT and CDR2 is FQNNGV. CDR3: CASSLDRDSYEQYF. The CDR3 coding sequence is TGTGCCAGCAGCCTGGACCGGGACAGCTACGAGCAGTACTTC.

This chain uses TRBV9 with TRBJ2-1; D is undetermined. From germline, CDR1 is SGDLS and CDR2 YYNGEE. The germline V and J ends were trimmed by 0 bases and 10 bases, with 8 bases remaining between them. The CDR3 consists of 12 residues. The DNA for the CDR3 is TGTGCCAGCAGCGTAGGGGTGAGGGAGCAGTTCTTC. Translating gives CASSVGVREQFF.

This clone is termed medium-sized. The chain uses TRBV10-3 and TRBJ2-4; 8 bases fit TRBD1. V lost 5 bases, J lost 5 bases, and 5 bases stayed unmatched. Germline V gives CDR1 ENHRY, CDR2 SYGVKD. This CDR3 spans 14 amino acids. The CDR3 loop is CAISSTGEENIQYF. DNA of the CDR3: TGTGCCATCAGTTCGACAGGGGAGGAAAACATTCAGTACTTC.